Following are 15 T cell receptor beta chains from one sample sequenced in a study of blood T cell repertoires in COVID-19. Repertoires were generated with immunoSEQ multiplex PCR, while TCRdb's copy carries only in-frame clones and drops some. The data show some 150,000 clones, with around 81% seen just once and approximately 2.6% held by the top ten. The material sequenced was peripheral blood. The source is a human donor with acute or convalescent COVID-19. The donor label of this sample is uncertain.

This clone was detected a few times. The chain joins TRBV10-3 to TRBJ1-6; 7 bases are shared with TRBD1. This CDR3 is built from 13 residues. J was trimmed by 5 bases and V by 6 bases; bases with no gene match: 1. Germline V gene sequence: CDR1 ENHRY, CDR2 SYGVKD. The chain's CDR3 is CAIRDRDNSPLHF. The CDR3 coding sequence is TGTGCCATCAGAGACAGGGATAATTCACCCCTCCACTTT.

This sequence joins TRBV4-1 and TRBJ2-1, with 7 bases aligning to TRBD2. The germline V gene encodes CDR1 MGHRA and CDR2 YSYEKL. The ends lost 1 base at V and 7 bases at J; junction bases unmatched: 10. CDR3 length: 16 residues. The CDR3 coding sequence is TGCGCCAGCAGCCAAGGTCGGGCTAGCGGAGGGAATGAGCAGTTCTTC. It is translated as CASSQGRASGGNEQFF.

Here the CDR3 DNA reads TGTGCCAGCAAACCCTTAGACAGCCTCTATGGCTACACCTTC. Translating it yields CASKPLDSLYGYTF. The chain recombines TRBV2 with TRBJ1-2, with D possibly matching TRBD1 (5 bases). The V gene's germline CDR1 is SNHLY and CDR2 FYNNEI. The ends were cut back, 7 bases at V and 4 bases at J, with 16 bases in the middle. The CDR3 spans 14 residues.

This chain joins TRBV30 and TRBJ2-3; the match to TRBD2 covers 12 bases. Unmatched junction bases numbered 3, after V lost 6 bases and J lost 5 bases. CDR3 length: 13 amino acids. CDR1 is GTSNPN, CDR2 SVGIG, per germline (reference sequence). The CDR3 sequence is CACLAGGGDTQYF. In DNA, the CDR3 is TGTGCCTGTCTAGCGGGGGGGGGAGATACGCAGTATTTT.

The J gene is TRBJ2-3, the V gene TRBV4-1; perhaps TRBD2 as D (5 bases). This CDR3 has 17 amino acids. V dropped 4 bases and J dropped 4 bases, with 21 bases sitting between them. Per the germline V gene, CDR1 is MGHRA and CDR2 is YSYEKL. As DNA, the CDR3 is TGCGCCAGCAGCCCCCACGTCGTAGGGAACGGGGCAGATACGCAGTATTTT. It encodes CASSPHVVGNGADTQYF.

The chain combines TRBV19 with TRBJ2-7; 9 nucleotides match TRBD1. Germline loops: CDR1 LNHDA, CDR2 SQIVND (reference sequence). V was pared by 5 bases and J by 2 bases, with 7 bases of the junction left unmatched. The CDR3 has 15 residues. The chain's CDR3 is CASSSRTGETYEQYF. Written as DNA, the CDR3 is TGTGCCAGTAGTTCTCGGACAGGGGAGACCTACGAGCAGTACTTC. The full variable domain, rest sourced from reference TRBV19 and TRBJ2-7, is DGGITQSPKYLFRKEGQNVTLSCEQNLNHDAMYWYRQDPGQGLRLIYYSQIVNDFQKGDIAEGYSVSREKKESFPLTVTSAQKNPTAFYLCASSSRTGETYEQYFGPGTRLTVT.

The J gene is TRBJ2-5, the V gene TRBV5-5; 11 bases line up with TRBD2. CDR3 size: 14 residues. V lost 2 bases and J lost 4; bases outside the gene matches: 1. The germline V gene has CDR1 SGHKS and CDR2 YYEKEE (reference sequence). CDR3 residues: CASSLLAGVETQYF. DNA of the CDR3: TGTGCCAGCAGCTTACTAGCGGGGGTAGAGACCCAGTACTTC.

There are a few counts of this clone. The V call is TRBV29-1, the J call TRBJ1-2; no definite D call. This CDR3 comprises 13 residues. With 7 bases removed from V and 2 bases from J, the gap between germline ends came to 14 bases. Germline loops: CDR1 SQVTM, CDR2 ANQGSEA. The CDR3 loop is CSALPAGNYGYTF. The DNA for the CDR3 is TGCAGCGCCCTCCCGGCGGGGAACTATGGCTACACCTTC.

This chain joins TRBV19 and TRBJ1-5; 7 bases fit TRBD1. The V and J ends lost 10 bases and 5 bases, in that order; junction bases with no gene match: 8. The CDR3 consists of 13 residues. CDR1 and CDR2 from the germline V gene are LNHDA and SQIVND (reference sequence). Here the CDR3 reads CATNDRDDQPQHF. CDR3 DNA: TGTGCCACCAACGACAGGGACGATCAGCCCCAGCATTTT. Variable domain in full (rest from reference TRBV19 and TRBJ1-5): DGGITQSPKYLFRKEGQNVTLSCEQNLNHDAMYWYRQDPGQGLRLIYYSQIVNDFQKGDIAEGYSVSREKKESFPLTVTSAQKNPTAFYLCATNDRDDQPQHFGDGTRLSIL.

The chain joins TRBV7-7 to TRBJ2-1; 12 nucleotides agree with TRBD2. The germline CDR1 and CDR2 sequences are SSHAT and FNYEAQ (reference sequence). The CDR3 sequence is 14 residues long. Unmatched junction bases numbered 1, after V lost 1 base and J lost 9 bases. The CDR3 spells CASSLEGLAGEQFF. The CDR3 coding sequence is TGTGCCAGCAGCTTAGAGGGACTAGCGGGTGAGCAGTTCTTC.

The chain joins TRBV6-6 to TRBJ2-3; tentative D call: TRBD1 (6 bases). V was trimmed by 7 bases and J by 0 bases, leaving 8 bases between them. Germline V gene data show CDR1 as MNHNY and CDR2 as SVGAGI (reference sequence). This CDR3 has 13 amino acids. The CDR3 protein is CASTRGSTDTQYF. Here the CDR3 DNA reads TGTGCCAGCACCAGGGGCAGCACAGATACGCAGTATTTT.

The rearrangement uses TRBV6-5 and TRBJ1-5; D uncertain. V was cut by 6 bases and J by 0 bases, with 6 bases left in between. CDR1 and CDR2 from the germline V gene are MNHEY and SVGAGI. There are 13 residues in the CDR3. In nucleotides, the CDR3 is TGTGCCAGCAGGGCAGATAGCAATCAGCCCCAGCATTTT. This translates into CASRADSNQPQHF.

The chain joins TRBV6-6 to TRBJ1-4; no clear D. In germline, CDR1 is MNHNY, CDR2 SVGAGI (reference sequence). V was shortened by 8 bases and J by 0 bases, with 10 bases between the two germline ends. This CDR3 is 14 amino acids long. CDR3 sequence reads: CASGHPATNEKLFF. CDR3 coding DNA: TGTGCCAGCGGGCACCCAGCAACTAATGAAAAACTGTTTTTT.

The V gene is TRBV4-1, the J gene TRBJ1-4, with D maybe TRBD1 (6 bases). Germline V lookup: CDR1 MGHRA, CDR2 YSYEKL. This CDR3 is built from 18 residues. Deletions cut 1 base from V and 0 bases from J, with 15 bases between. The CDR3 nucleotides are TGCGCCAGCAGCCAAGGAGGGGGACAACTTGCAACTAATGAAAAACTGTTTTTT. The encoded protein is CASSQGGGQLATNEKLFF.

This clone was observed once. The genes are TRBV7-6 and TRBJ1-2, with a weak D call TRBD1 (5 bases). The V gene's germline CDR1 is SGHVS and CDR2 FNYEAQ. This CDR3 has 15 residues. Trimming cost V 1 base and J 0 bases, with 9 bases left between them. The CDR3: CASSLGGPANYGYTF. In DNA form, the CDR3 reads TGTGCCAGCAGCTTAGGGGGCCCCGCTAACTATGGCTACACCTTC.